This is a list of T cell receptor beta chains from one sample in a study of blood T cells in healthy people across ages. TCRdb reprocessed the 5' RACE reads with MiXCR, giving one entry per CDR3 protein. Here the sample spans about 1,600,000 distinct CDR3 sequences, about 40% being singletons. The specimen sequenced was blood. The receptor source for this set is a woman aged 18-30 years in good health. Both conserved end residues are part of each CDR3. Each record gives: V gene, CDR3 protein.

>TRBV10-3
CAISESMGLGEQYF
>TRBV28
CASSMRVAFF
>TRBV20-1
CSARDSGEYNEQFF
>TRBV25-1
CASSVPTSYNEQFF
>TRBV2
CASSPSGQLSYEQYF
>TRBV20-1
CSARGLAGSQETQYF
>TRBV20-1
CSARVGDSSTEAFF
>TRBV5-5
CASSLAAGGVGQKAFF
>TRBV3-1
CASSSSSGTSEQYF
>TRBV20-1
CSARETSGIYNEQFF
>TRBV18
CASSLGLAGIDFSGANVLTF
>TRBV7-9
CASTPPPADYQETQYF
>TRBV9
CASSLEKEPYEQYF
>TRBV11-1
CASSLQTPLDTQYF